The 15 T cell receptor beta chains presented below share a single source sample, sequenced in a study of molecular identifiers for immune sequencing clone quantification listed by TCRdb under 2018. The library was produced with PCR. This sample was sequenced with a NextSeq 500. Using fastp at Q25 and MiXCR, TCRdb reprocessed the public reads and kept productive beta chains. Each CDR3 protein appears once, grouped with its most common genes and DNA. For this sample there are approximately 97,000 distinct CDR3 sequences; approximately 24% appear just once. Clones ranked in the top ten supply under 1% of the sample. Specimen: naive CD8+ T cells from blood, with Jurkat cell RNA spiked in. Explained via the paper, the cell subset or site label denotes: FACS-sorted CD8+CD4-CCR7+CD45RA+ naive T cells. Source of these receptors: a human donor in good health. Some libraries in this study had Jurkat cell RNA spiked in.

The table lists this clonotype with a few counts. A much larger clone lies one base from this, so it may be a read error. The V call is TRBV5-1, the J call TRBJ1-5, with D perhaps matching TRBD1 (6 bases). The CDR3 is 18 residues long. CDR1 and CDR2 (germline): SGHRS, YFSETQ. Trimming took off 3 bases at V and 0 bases at J, with 19 bases between the two ends. The CDR3 loop reads CASSYRATGLVSNQPQHF. CDR3 nucleotides: TGCGCCAGCAGCTACAGAGCGACAGGACTAGTTAGCAATCAGCCCCAGCATTTT.

This clonotype has a count of ten or more. The chain uses TRBV27 and TRBJ2-7, with 8 bases identical to TRBD2. CDR3 size: 17 residues. The germline V gene has CDR1 MNHEY and CDR2 SMNVEV (reference sequence). The junction had 14 bases not matched to a gene; V was cut back by 7 bases and J by 0 bases. CDR3 protein: CASTPRGGVMSSYEQYF. CDR3 DNA sequence: TGTGCCAGCACTCCCCGGGGGGGGGTAATGAGCTCCTACGAGCAGTACTTC.

This clonotype was seen ten or more times. The V and J genes are TRBV6-6 and TRBJ2-7, with D perhaps being TRBD1 or TRBD2 (6 bases each). Germline CDR1 MNHNY, CDR2 SVGAGI (reference sequence). V was pared by 6 bases and J by 6 bases, with 15 bases between. The CDR3 runs 13 residues. The CDR3 coding sequence is TGTGCCAGCAGCCGAGGATGGGGGGCCGAGCAGTACTTC. Amino acid sequence: CASSRGWGAEQYF.

V and J are TRBV28 and TRBJ2-7, with D uncertain. The CDR3 runs to 13 residues. Trimming shortened V by 5 bases and J by 3 bases, and 11 bases separated the two germline ends. Germline V gives CDR1 MDHEN, CDR2 SYDVKM. The CDR3 protein is CASSLGLLYEQYF. The CDR3 DNA sequence: TGTGCCAGCAGTCTCGGTCTACTCTACGAGCAGTACTTC.

V usage is TRBV5-5 and J usage is TRBJ2-1; 8 nucleotides match TRBD1. After removal of 4 bases from V and 5 bases from J, the junction contained 5 bases not matched to a gene. Germline CDR1 reads SGHKS; CDR2 reads YYEKEE (reference sequence). This CDR3 spans 14 amino acids. CDR3 sequence reads: CASSLGQGHNEQFF. The CDR3 nucleotides are TGTGCCAGCAGCCTAGGACAGGGTCACAATGAGCAGTTCTTC.

This clonotype was observed at least ten times. The rearrangement joins TRBV30 to TRBJ2-3, with no clear D. The V gene lost 2 bases and the J gene lost 2 bases, with 5 bases spanning the gap. CDR3 length: 12 residues. Germline V gives CDR1 GTSNPN, CDR2 SVGIG (reference sequence). The CDR3 region is CAWSSNTDTQYF. The CDR3 region has the DNA TGTGCCTGGAGTAGCAACACAGATACGCAGTATTTT.

A word on this clonotype: A much more abundant neighbour one base away suggests this may be a read error. V and J are TRBV6-5 and TRBJ2-7; 7 nucleotides align to TRBD2. This CDR3 region has 13 residues. Germline V CDR1 and CDR2: MNHEY, SVGAGI. The V segment lost 9 bases and the J segment 6 bases; nucleotides outside the gene matches: 11. The CDR3, as DNA: TGTGCCAGTGCTAGCGGAGCCTACTTCGAGCAGTACTTC. Translation: CASASGAYFEQYF.

This clonotype was seen a single time. A single base separates this from a much larger clone, so it may be a read error. V is TRBV20-1 and J is TRBJ2-1; 8 bases map to TRBD2. Germline CDR1 reads DFQATT; CDR2 reads SNEGSKA (reference sequence). V trimming: 3 bases; J trimming: 9 bases; junction bases outside the gene matches: 1. The CDR3 loop spans 11 amino acids. The CDR3 here is CSARRGAEQFF. The CDR3, as DNA: TGCAGTGCTAGGCGGGGGGCTGAGCAGTTCTTC.

This chain uses TRBV3-1 with TRBJ2-1, with D unresolved. Germline values: CDR1 LGHDT, CDR2 YNNKEL (reference sequence). This CDR3 is 12 amino acids long. V was trimmed by 1 base and J by 11 bases, leaving 9 bases between them. The CDR3 DNA is TGTGCCAGCAGCCAAGGTGTCTCTAAGCAGTTCTTC. Amino acids: CASSQGVSKQFF.

This clonotype has at least ten counts. V usage is TRBV4-2 and J usage is TRBJ2-7; perhaps TRBD2 as D (6 bases). This CDR3 contains 16 residues. Germline CDR1 LGHNA, CDR2 YNFKEQ. V shed 1 base and J shed 3 bases, with 16 bases lying between them. The CDR3 region is CASSQGSGIADYEQYF. In DNA, the CDR3 is TGTGCCAGCAGCCAAGGGTCGGGAATAGCGGACTACGAGCAGTACTTC.

This clonotype was detected only once. This sequence may be a read error, since a much larger clone differs from it by one base. The chain joins TRBV20-1 to TRBJ2-7; maybe TRBD2 (6 bases). CDR3 length equals 14 residues. Per germline, CDR1 DFQATT and CDR2 SNEGSKA (reference sequence). CDR3 sequence reads: CCARDFQSSYEQYF. The CDR3 coding sequence is TGCTGTGCCCGGGACTTTCAATCTTCCTACGAGCAGTACTTC.

This clonotype was counted ten times or more. V gene TRBV5-5 combines with J gene TRBJ1-1, with TRBD1 matching 7 bases. The trim removed 4 bases at V and 0 bases at J, leaving 3 bases unmatched. This CDR3 is 14 amino acids long. The germline CDR1 and CDR2 sequences are SGHKS and YYEKEE (reference sequence). CDR3: CASSPGQMNTEAFF. Here the CDR3 DNA reads TGTGCCAGCAGCCCGGGACAGATGAACACTGAAGCTTTCTTT.

The table lists this clonotype with many counts. The CDR3, as DNA: TGTGCCAGCAGCCCCAGGACACTTTACGAGCAGTACTTC. Amino acid sequence: CASSPRTLYEQYF. The rearrangement joins TRBV11-2 to TRBJ2-7; tentatively, D is TRBD1 (5 bases). Trimming took 5 bases from V and 4 from J, leaving 12 bases between them. Germline V gene sequence: CDR1 SGHAT, CDR2 FQNNGV. This CDR3 comprises 13 residues.

This clonotype was found a few times. V and J are TRBV24-1 and TRBJ2-5, with D hard to call. This CDR3 region has 16 residues. CDR1 and CDR2 from the germline V gene are KGHDR and SFDVKD. Trimming stripped 4 bases from V and 3 bases from J, with 17 bases between. As DNA, the CDR3 is TGTGCCACCAGTGAACCAGGACCCGGAAACAAAGAGACCCAGTACTTC. Its protein is CATSEPGPGNKETQYF.

This clonotype was recorded many times. V gene TRBV7-9 combines with J gene TRBJ1-1, with TRBD1 identical over 7 bases. This CDR3 is 15 amino acids long. CDR1 SEHNR and CDR2 FQNEAQ come from the germline V gene (reference sequence). V was pared by 1 base and J by 3 bases, with 5 bases of the junction left unmatched. This CDR3 is CASSLGQGAHTEAFF. DNA for the CDR3: TGTGCCAGCAGCTTAGGACAGGGCGCTCACACTGAAGCTTTCTTT.